This T cell receptor (beta chain) was captured by sequencing in a study of T cell responses to AZD1222 COVID-19 vaccine. Study overall: Second-dose groups at about 4 or about 12 weeks were pooled.

The CDR3 consists of 13 residues. V was pared by 5 bases and J by 5 bases, with 12 bases between. Germline CDR1 is MNHEY and CDR2 is SVGAGI. Remarks on this clone: The antigen is undetermined.

Study-wide results and caveats: White British people made up most donors, females outnumbered males, and clonal diversity was possibly underestimated. No repertoire was sampled before or during the peak T cell response, only after it. Unmutated variant regions are reportedly targeted by nearly half of spike-specific TCRs.

Method: immunoSEQ multiplex PCR; TCRdb's copy keeps in-frame clones and lacks some. This table holds about 120,000 clones, 80% to 90% found once. The chain couples TRBV6-5 to TRBJ2-5; D is uncertain. The sequence derives from an adult in good health. The source material was peripheral blood, sampled on day 0 of AZD1222 vaccination. The CDR3 DNA reads as TGTGCCAGCAGTAGTGGCCTCTTGGAGACCCAGTACTTC. The encoded protein is CASSSGLLETQYF.